The 14 T cell receptor beta chains below come from one sample, sequenced in a study of PD-L1 blockade in urothelial cancer. The method was immunoSEQ multiplex PCR; TCRdb's version includes in-frame clones alone and lacks a portion of them. The table lists fewer than 75,000 clones, around 84% of them singletons, with 4.5% to 5.5% in the top ten. The source was PBMCs, collected around atezolizumab (anti-PD-L1) treatment. The source of these receptors is an older man with urothelial cancer.

The chain uses TRBV19 and TRBJ1-1; D not resolved. The CDR3 runs to 13 residues. Germline CDR1 LNHDA, CDR2 SQIVND (reference sequence). Between the trimmed V and J ends, which lost 9 bases and 0 bases, there was a span of 11 bases. CDR3 bases: TGTGCCAGCCAGAGGCAGATGAACACTGAAGCTTTCTTT. It is translated as CASQRQMNTEAFF.

The gene calls are TRBV11-2 and TRBJ1-4; the D is unclear. Germline V lookup: CDR1 SGHAT, CDR2 FQNNGV. Trimming stripped 5 bases from V and 3 bases from J, with 13 bases between. The CDR3 length is 15 residues. In DNA, the CDR3 is TGTGCCAGCAGCCTAGGTCTGGGAGCTAATGAAAAACTGTTTTTT. This gives the protein CASSLGLGANEKLFF.

The V gene is TRBV28, the J gene TRBJ1-5; TRBD1 might be the D (5 bases). Deletions cut 6 bases from V and 6 bases from J, with 18 bases between. In germline, CDR1 is MDHEN, CDR2 SYDVKM. This CDR3 comprises 15 residues. The CDR3 reads CASRPPGTSFQPQHF. The CDR3 DNA reads TGTGCCAGCAGGCCCCCCGGGACTTCCTTTCAGCCCCAGCATTTT.

V and J are TRBV5-1 and TRBJ1-1; TRBD1 matches at 10 bases. CDR1 is SGHRS, CDR2 YFSETQ, per germline. CDR3 length: 16 amino acids. The junction had 14 bases not matched to a gene; V was cut back by 8 bases and J by 4 bases. CDR3 in amino acids: CASRTTTGTGATEAFF. The CDR3 bases are TGCGCCAGTAGAACAACGACCGGGACAGGGGCCACTGAAGCTTTCTTT.

This chain joins TRBV6-1 and TRBJ1-1; D is undetermined. Germline CDR1 reads MNHNS; CDR2 reads SASEGT. Trimming removed 6 bases at V and 0 bases at J, with 11 bases between. The CDR3 spans 14 residues. The CDR3 here is CASSLVDLNTEAFF. CDR3 bases: TGTGCCAGCAGCCTCGTAGACTTGAACACTGAAGCTTTCTTT.

The chain has TRBV5-1 and TRBJ2-1; no reliable D call. Germline CDR1 and CDR2: SGHRS and YFSETQ. The CDR3 spans 16 residues. V dropped 5 bases and J dropped 0 bases, with 15 bases sitting between them. Here the CDR3 DNA reads TGCGCCAGCAGTTACCAACTCACGAGCTCCTACAATGAGCAGTTCTTC. Amino acid sequence: CASSYQLTSSYNEQFF.

The chain uses TRBV4-2 and TRBJ2-1; 7 bases align to TRBD1. This CDR3 is built from 15 residues. The V gene end was trimmed by 5 bases and the J gene end by 4 bases; junction bases not matched to a gene: 8. Germline CDR1 reads LGHNA; CDR2 reads YNFKEQ. The CDR3 nucleotides read TGTGCCAGCAGCTCTGGACAGGTCCTATACAATGAGCAGTTCTTC. Its protein is CASSSGQVLYNEQFF.

J is TRBJ1-4 and V is TRBV9, with D possibly matching TRBD1 (6 bases). The ends were cut back, 1 base at V and 3 bases at J, with 7 bases in the middle. The CDR3 totals 14 residues. Germline V gives CDR1 SGDLS, CDR2 YYNGEE. The CDR3 sequence: CASSVKGANEKLFF. The CDR3 DNA reads as TGTGCCAGCAGCGTAAAGGGGGCTAATGAAAAACTGTTTTTT.

This clone appeared once. The chain recombines TRBV29-1 with TRBJ2-7, with D possibly TRBD2 on 6 matching bases. V lost 7 bases and J lost 7, with 14 bases in between. The CDR3 covers 11 residues. Germline V gives CDR1 SQVTM, CDR2 ANQGSEA. DNA for the CDR3: TGCAGCGGGACTCTAGGGAGGGAGCAGTACTTC. It encodes CSGTLGREQYF.

This clone has just a few counts. The chain recombines TRBV30 with TRBJ2-7; 10 bases are a match to TRBD1. Germline-derived CDR1 and CDR2 are GTSNPN and SVGIG (reference sequence). V gave up 3 bases and J gave up 3 bases; unmatched junction bases: 5. The CDR3 totals 14 residues. CDR3 protein: CAWSPGTGDYEQYF. The DNA for the CDR3 is TGTGCCTGGAGCCCCGGGACAGGGGACTACGAGCAGTACTTC.

CDR3 nucleotides: TGTGCCAGCAGCGTAGCCCCCTTTGGCCGCGGTAGCACAGATACGCAGTATTTT. It codes for CASSVAPFGRGSTDTQYF. The rearrangement links TRBV9 to TRBJ2-3; no clear D. CDR1 SGDLS and CDR2 YYNGEE come from the germline V gene. V gave up 0 bases and J gave up 0 bases, with 17 bases separating them. The CDR3 is made up of 18 amino acids.

The gene calls are TRBV5-8 and TRBJ1-3; D gene uncertain. This CDR3 is 16 amino acids long. The V gene's germline CDR1 is SGHTS and CDR2 YDEGEE. Trimming took off 1 base at V and 1 base at J, with 12 bases between the two ends. CDR3 sequence: CASSLSVAGSGNTIYF. DNA for the CDR3: TGTGCCAGCAGCTTGTCCGTCGCGGGTTCTGGAAACACCATATATTTT.

The rearrangement joins TRBV5-1 to TRBJ2-6; 8 bases fit TRBD1. Trimming cost V 2 bases and J 1 base; bases outside gene matches: 2. The CDR3 totals 16 residues. CDR1 SGHRS and CDR2 YFSETQ come from the germline V gene. The CDR3 protein is CASSFGDRSGANVLTF. CDR3 bases: TGCGCCAGCAGCTTTGGGGACAGGTCTGGGGCCAACGTCCTGACTTTC. The variable domain in full, completed from reference TRBV5-1 and TRBJ2-6, reads KAGVTQTPRYLIKTRGQQVTLSCSPISGHRSVSWYQQTPGQGLQFLFEYFSETQRNKGNFPGRFSGRQFSNSRSEMNVSTLELGDSALYLCASSFGDRSGANVLTFGAGSRLTVL.

This chain joins TRBV18 and TRBJ2-7; TRBD1 aligns across 10 bases. The CDR3 spans 17 residues. CDR1 is KGHSH and CDR2 is LQKENI in the germline V gene. Unmatched junction bases numbered 9, after V lost 3 bases and J lost 1 base. This CDR3 is CASSPGGGQGFSYEQYF. The DNA of the CDR3 is TGTGCCAGCTCACCCGGGGGGGGACAGGGGTTTTCCTACGAGCAGTACTTC.